The text below deals with one T cell receptor (beta chain). Its specificity is unknown. TCRdb's copy holds only in-frame clones and misses some; the assay was immunoSEQ multiplex PCR. The sample has approximately 150,000 clones, around 89% seen once. The record originates from a study of T cell responses to AZD1222 COVID-19 vaccine. General observations from the study: When two AZD1222 doses had been given, Spike-specific TCR breadth and depth rose.

Germline CDR1 is DFQATT and CDR2 is SNEGSKA (reference sequence). V dropped 7 bases and J dropped 8 bases, with 14 bases sitting between them. The CDR3 totals 11 residues. This chain connects TRBV20-1 to TRBJ1-1; D gene ambiguous. The starting material was peripheral blood, obtained on day 0 of AZD1222 vaccination. The TCR comes from an adult in good health. Here the CDR3 reads CSVAPGPEAFF. DNA of the CDR3: TGCAGTGTGGCGCCTGGACCAGAAGCTTTCTTT.